The clone carrying this T cell receptor (beta chain) was seen at least ten times. Treg sorting used a CD4+CD25+CD127-/low gate. MiXCR, applied by TCRdb to the 5' RACE reads, yields one record per CDR3 protein. The sample lists fewer than 75,000 distinct CDR3 sequences; 26% were seen once. The CDR3 loop spans 15 amino acids. The ends lost 5 bases at V and 2 bases at J; junction bases unmatched: 5. Germline CDR1 is SGHAT and CDR2 is FQNNGV. This clonotype originated in a female donor with breast cancer. The chain uses TRBV11-2 and TRBJ2-3; TRBD1 agrees at 9 bases. The sample comprised tumor-infiltrating Tregs sorted from the breast tumor. This CDR3 is CASSLTGGPTDTQYF. In DNA form, the CDR3 reads TGTGCCAGCAGCCTCACAGGGGGCCCCACAGATACGCAGTATTTT.